This is a list of T cell receptor beta chains from one sample in a study of T cells after somatic rescue of genetic block. The protocol was immunoSEQ multiplex PCR, while the TCRdb copy is restricted to in-frame clones and leaves out a portion. The sample shows tens of thousands of clones, 90% to 97% of them seen only once. The specimen was peripheral blood mononuclear cells (PBMCs). The receptor set was obtained from a child younger than two. CDR3s include the opening cysteine and the closing phenylalanine or tryptophan. Each record gives: CDR3 DNA, CDR3 protein, D gene, clone size, V gene, J gene. D genes are given only for firm matches. Size is omitted from some rows. Given values are once, few, many or a class for expanded clones.

CDR3 DNA: TGTGCCAGCAGCAAAGTGACGGGAGGGCCCCACAATGAGCAGTTCTTC
CDR3 protein: CASSKVTGGPHNEQFF
D gene: -
clone size: -
V gene: TRBV21-1
J gene: TRBJ2-1

CDR3 DNA: TGCGCCAGCAGCCCTCAAGGCGGGACCCCAGATACGCAGTATTTT
CDR3 protein: CASSPQGGTPDTQYF
D gene: -
clone size: -
V gene: TRBV4-3
J gene: TRBJ2-3

CDR3 DNA: TGTGCCAGCAGCGTAGGGACTAGCGGGCAAGAGACCCAGTACTTC
CDR3 protein: CASSVGTSGQETQYF
D gene: TRBD2
clone size: -
V gene: TRBV9
J gene: TRBJ2-5

CDR3 DNA: TGTGCCAGCACTAGAATGGGCGGCAGCTCCTACAATGAGCAGTTCTTC
CDR3 protein: CASTRMGGSSYNEQFF
D gene: -
clone size: -
V gene: TRBV11-1
J gene: TRBJ2-1

CDR3 DNA: TGTGCCAGCAGCTTGGGACTAGCGGGAGTCTACGAGCAGTACTTC
CDR3 protein: CASSLGLAGVYEQYF
D gene: TRBD2
clone size: -
V gene: TRBV13
J gene: TRBJ2-7

CDR3 DNA: TGCGCCAGCAGCCCCGGGACAAACACCGGGGAGCTGTTTTTT
CDR3 protein: CASSPGTNTGELFF
D gene: -
clone size: -
V gene: TRBV4-3
J gene: TRBJ2-2

CDR3 DNA: TGTGCCAGCAGTTCTCCCCCTTCCAGCAATCAGCCCCAGCATTTT
CDR3 protein: CASSSPPSSNQPQHF
D gene: -
clone size: -
V gene: TRBV28
J gene: TRBJ1-5

CDR3 DNA: TGCGCCAGCAGCTTGAGGACAGGTGCTGGGGCCAACGTCCTGACTTTC
CDR3 protein: CASSLRTGAGANVLTF
D gene: TRBD1
clone size: -
V gene: TRBV5-1
J gene: TRBJ2-6

CDR3 DNA: TGTGCCTGGACTAGCTCCTACGAGCAGTACTTC
CDR3 protein: CAWTSSYEQYF
D gene: -
clone size: -
V gene: TRBV30
J gene: TRBJ2-7

CDR3 DNA: TGCGCCAGACAAGGAGGGGAGACCCAGTACTTC
CDR3 protein: CARQGGETQYF
D gene: -
clone size: -
V gene: TRBV10-1
J gene: TRBJ2-5

CDR3 DNA: TGTGCCAGCAGTTACGGGACAGGGGGCGAAAAACTGTTTTTT
CDR3 protein: CASSYGTGGEKLFF
D gene: TRBD1
clone size: -
V gene: TRBV6-5
J gene: TRBJ1-4

CDR3 DNA: TGTGCCAGCAGCGGGGGGGACAGGGTGGCCTATGGCTACACCTTC
CDR3 protein: CASSGGDRVAYGYTF
D gene: TRBD1
clone size: -
V gene: TRBV7-9
J gene: TRBJ1-2

CDR3 DNA: TGTGCCAGCAGTGAAGACACTTATCAGCCCCAGCATTTT
CDR3 protein: CASSEDTYQPQHF
D gene: -
clone size: -
V gene: TRBV2
J gene: TRBJ1-5

CDR3 DNA: TGTGCCAGCACCCAGGTGGGGACAGATACGCAGTATTTT
CDR3 protein: CASTQVGTDTQYF
D gene: -
clone size: once
V gene: TRBV13
J gene: TRBJ2-3

CDR3 DNA: TGCGCCAGCAGTTGGGACAGTGGAAACACCATATATTTT
CDR3 protein: CASSWDSGNTIYF
D gene: TRBD1
clone size: -
V gene: TRBV5-1
J gene: TRBJ1-3

CDR3 DNA: TGTGCCATCAGTGCTAGCGGGAGCACAGATACGCAGTATTTT
CDR3 protein: CAISASGSTDTQYF
D gene: TRBD2
clone size: -
V gene: TRBV10-3
J gene: TRBJ2-3

CDR3 DNA: TGTGCCAGTAGAAGACAGGGGCTCTCCCAAGAGACCCAGTACTTC
CDR3 protein: CASRRQGLSQETQYF
D gene: TRBD1
clone size: -
V gene: TRBV19
J gene: TRBJ2-5

CDR3 DNA: TGTGCCAGCAGCTTCACTACGGCTAATGAAAAACTGTTTTTT
CDR3 protein: CASSFTTANEKLFF
D gene: -
clone size: -
V gene: TRBV5-6
J gene: TRBJ1-4

CDR3 DNA: TGTGCCACCAGGACTAGCGGCACCGGGGAGCTGTTTTTT
CDR3 protein: CATRTSGTGELFF
D gene: TRBD2
clone size: -
V gene: TRBV18
J gene: TRBJ2-2

CDR3 DNA: TGTGCCAGCAGCACCCGGACTAGCGGGAGGGCCCTGGATACGCAGTATTTT
CDR3 protein: CASSTRTSGRALDTQYF
D gene: TRBD2
clone size: -
V gene: TRBV9
J gene: TRBJ2-3

CDR3 DNA: TGTGCCAGCAGCTTTAGCGGTAACACCGGGGAGCTGTTTTTT
CDR3 protein: CASSFSGNTGELFF
D gene: -
clone size: -
V gene: TRBV11-2
J gene: TRBJ2-2

CDR3 DNA: TGTGCCAGTACCATAGGCGTTAACACTGAAGCTTTCTTT
CDR3 protein: CASTIGVNTEAFF
D gene: -
clone size: -
V gene: TRBV19
J gene: TRBJ1-1

CDR3 DNA: TGTGCCAGCAGTTCCCCTCCGACAGGGAACTACGAGCAGTACTTC
CDR3 protein: CASSSPPTGNYEQYF
D gene: TRBD1
clone size: few
V gene: TRBV28
J gene: TRBJ2-7

CDR3 DNA: TGTGCCAGCAGCAAAGGGGCCTCGCTCCCTCAGTACTTC
CDR3 protein: CASSKGASLPQYF
D gene: -
clone size: -
V gene: TRBV21-1
J gene: TRBJ2-7

CDR3 DNA: TGCGCCAGCAGCTTGGGACAGGGCTACAATGAGCAGTTCTTC
CDR3 protein: CASSLGQGYNEQFF
D gene: TRBD1
clone size: -
V gene: TRBV5-1
J gene: TRBJ2-1

CDR3 DNA: TGTGCCAGCAGTGACAGGGGGTATGGCTACACCTTC
CDR3 protein: CASSDRGYGYTF
D gene: TRBD1
clone size: few
V gene: TRBV6-1
J gene: TRBJ1-2

CDR3 DNA: TGTGCCAGCAGCTTGGGGACAAGCTCCTACGAGCAGTACTTC
CDR3 protein: CASSLGTSSYEQYF
D gene: -
clone size: -
V gene: TRBV7-9
J gene: TRBJ2-7

CDR3 DNA: TGTGCCGGTCGAGCGGGAGACCGCTACGAGCAGTACTTC
CDR3 protein: CAGRAGDRYEQYF
D gene: TRBD2
clone size: once
V gene: TRBV27
J gene: TRBJ2-7

CDR3 DNA: TGTGCCAGCAGTTCAACAGGCTATGGCTACACCTTC
CDR3 protein: CASSSTGYGYTF
D gene: -
clone size: -
V gene: TRBV27
J gene: TRBJ1-2

CDR3 DNA: TGTGCCAGCAGCGTAGTTCGGGTATCCTACAATGAGCAGTTCTTC
CDR3 protein: CASSVVRVSYNEQFF
D gene: -
clone size: -
V gene: TRBV9
J gene: TRBJ2-1

CDR3 DNA: TGTGCCAGCACCTTCCAGGTTAGACAGCCCCAGCATTTT
CDR3 protein: CASTFQVRQPQHF
D gene: -
clone size: -
V gene: TRBV6-1
J gene: TRBJ1-5